Below are 21 T cell receptor beta chains sequenced from a single sample in a study of T-cell reconstitution after alpha-beta-depleted transplantation in children. Molecular barcoding with unique molecular identifiers was used for the TCRbeta library. Each CDR3 protein is one row after TCRdb ran MiXCR on the PCR reads. Of 800,000 to 1,000,000 distinct CDR3 sequences listed, about 29% are singletons. The sample here was PBMCs, mostly from graft donor cells, taken 360 days after TCRalphabeta/CD19-depleted stem cell transplant. The receptors originated from a boy in the first two years of life who had a stem cell transplant for SCID, so the T cells may come from the graft donor.

V gene TRBV12-3 or TRBV12-4 combines with J gene TRBJ2-5, with D perhaps TRBD1 (6 bases). CDR3 size: 14 residues. With 6 bases removed from V and 1 base from J, the gap between germline ends came to 12 bases. The CDR3 DNA is TGTGCCAGCAGCTATCGACAGGCCCAAGAGACCCAGTACTTC. This encodes CASSYRQAQETQYF.

The chain carries TRBV5-1 and TRBJ1-2; unclear D gene. V dropped 0 bases and J dropped 7 bases, with 16 bases sitting between them. The CDR3 has 15 residues. Germline loops: CDR1 SGHRS, CDR2 YFSETQ. CDR3 nucleotide sequence: TGCGCCAGCAGCTTGGCCGCGTCTGGGATTAGTGGCTACACCTTC. Protein product: CASSLAASGISGYTF.

This chain joins TRBV20-1 and TRBJ2-3; D is undetermined. CDR3 length equals 16 residues. CDR1 is DFQATT, CDR2 SNEGSKA, per germline (reference sequence). Trimming shortened V by 3 bases and J by 3 bases, and 19 bases separated the two germline ends. In DNA form, the CDR3 reads TGCAGTGCTAGTAAATTGCACTCGGGCCCAACAGATACGCAGTATTTT. Translation gives CSASKLHSGPTDTQYF.

V usage is TRBV12-3 or TRBV12-4 and J usage is TRBJ2-5, with TRBD2 identical over 13 bases. CDR3 size: 15 residues. J was trimmed by 5 bases and V by 6 bases; bases with no gene match: 6. CDR3 amino acids: CASSLLAGGLETQYF. The CDR3 DNA reads TGTGCCAGCAGCTTACTAGCGGGGGGGCTGGAGACCCAGTACTTC.

The chain recombines TRBV5-6 with TRBJ2-7; no reliable D call. This CDR3 contains 14 residues. Per germline, CDR1 SGHDT and CDR2 YYEEEE. The V and J ends lost 0 bases and 2 bases respectively, with 9 bases between them. The CDR3 here is CASSLDGKAYEQYF. The DNA for the CDR3 is TGTGCCAGCAGCTTGGACGGAAAAGCCTACGAGCAGTACTTC.

The rearrangement uses TRBV18 and TRBJ2-3, with 10 bases identical to TRBD2. The trim removed 3 bases at V and 2 bases at J, leaving 5 bases unmatched. The CDR3 is 16 amino acids. From germline, CDR1 is KGHSH and CDR2 LQKENI. The CDR3 loop reads CASSPLAGGYTDTQYF. CDR3 in DNA: TGTGCCAGCTCACCCTTAGCGGGGGGTTACACAGATACGCAGTATTTT.

This chain connects TRBV19 to TRBJ2-7; D gene uncertain. The CDR3 has 12 amino acids. Germline CDR1 LNHDA, CDR2 SQIVND (reference sequence). V lost 5 bases, J lost 7 bases, and 12 bases lay in between. The CDR3 sequence is CASSSNGWEQYF. The DNA for the CDR3 is TGTGCCAGTAGTTCGAACGGGTGGGAGCAGTACTTC.

The V call is TRBV11-2, the J call TRBJ2-6; 9 positions match TRBD1. CDR1 is SGHAT, CDR2 FQNNGV, per germline. This CDR3 has 18 amino acids. Losses at the gene ends were 7 bases for V and 0 bases for J; bases not matched to a gene: 10. The CDR3 here is CASTPNRGLNSGANVLTF. Written as DNA, the CDR3 is TGTGCCAGCACCCCGAACAGGGGGCTGAACTCTGGGGCCAACGTCCTGACTTTC.

This clonotype has only a few counts. The rearrangement links TRBV5-1 to TRBJ2-1; perhaps TRBD1 as D (6 bases). The V end was cut by 3 bases, the J end by 1 base, with 11 bases between. The CDR3 runs 15 residues. CDR1 and CDR2 (germline): SGHRS, YFSETQ. The CDR3 reads CASSSGVLSYNEQFF. The CDR3 nucleotides read TGCGCCAGCAGCTCAGGGGTTCTGTCCTACAATGAGCAGTTCTTC. The full variable domain, rest sourced from reference TRBV5-1 and TRBJ2-1, is KAGVTQTPRYLIKTRGQQVTLSCSPISGHRSVSWYQQTPGQGLQFLFEYFSETQRNKGNFPGRFSGRQFSNSRSEMNVSTLELGDSALYLCASSSGVLSYNEQFFGPGTRLTVL.

This clonotype was found a few times. The genes are TRBV29-1 and TRBJ1-1, with D unclear. Looked up from germline, CDR1 is SQVTM and CDR2 is ANQGSEA. The germline V and J ends were trimmed by 7 bases and 1 base, with 10 bases remaining between them. CDR3 length: 12 residues. The CDR3 protein is CSARLGNTEAFF. The CDR3 DNA follows: TGCAGCGCCCGCCTGGGGAACACTGAAGCTTTCTTT.

This clonotype came up a few times. V gene TRBV27 combines with J gene TRBJ2-1, with D maybe TRBD2 (6 bases). Germline assignment: CDR1 MNHEY and CDR2 SMNVEV (reference sequence). The CDR3 length is 16 residues. The V gene lost 2 bases and the J gene lost 3 bases, with 14 bases spanning the gap. CDR3 region: CASSLNAGKLYNEQFF. In DNA, the CDR3 is TGTGCCAGCAGTTTAAATGCGGGGAAGCTCTACAATGAGCAGTTCTTC.

V and J are TRBV5-6 and TRBJ2-7; 8 nucleotides match TRBD1. V shed 1 base and J 4 bases; nucleotides not matched to a gene: 7. The CDR3 loop spans 15 amino acids. CDR1 SGHDT and CDR2 YYEEEE come from the germline V gene. CDR3 nucleotide sequence: TGTGCCAGCAGCTTGTTCGACAGGGGATTATACGAGCAGTACTTC. Its protein is CASSLFDRGLYEQYF.

CDR3 sequence reads: CSASFLRAPHPEAFF. The CDR3 DNA reads TGCAGTGCTAGCTTTTTGAGGGCCCCGCACCCTGAAGCTTTCTTT. The rearrangement joins TRBV20-1 to TRBJ1-1; D remains unclear. Per germline, CDR1 DFQATT and CDR2 SNEGSKA (reference sequence). This CDR3 contains 15 residues. Trimming took 3 bases from V and 6 from J, leaving 20 bases between them.

This clonotype was observed a handful of times. V is TRBV7-2 and J is TRBJ2-7; no reliable D call. Trimming took 1 base from V and 0 from J, leaving 13 bases between them. This CDR3 is 16 amino acids long. Germline CDR1 reads SGHTA; CDR2 reads FQGNSA. CDR3 sequence: CASSLGAGPPSYEQYF. In DNA, the CDR3 is TGTGCCAGCAGCTTAGGTGCCGGGCCCCCCTCCTACGAGCAGTACTTC.

This clonotype was counted many times. The CDR3 protein is CSASLGLENYEQFF. DNA for the CDR3: TGCAGTGCTAGCCTAGGACTAGAGAACTATGAGCAGTTCTTC. The chain carries TRBV20-1 and TRBJ2-1; 7 nucleotides line up with TRBD2. Germline values: CDR1 DFQATT, CDR2 SNEGSKA (reference sequence). The CDR3 contains 14 residues. Germline trimming cut 3 bases from V and 8 bases from J; bases unmatched to any gene: 10.

The J gene is TRBJ1-3, the V gene TRBV12-3 or TRBV12-4; 10 bases agree with TRBD1. The trim removed 5 bases at V and 0 bases at J, leaving 4 bases unmatched. The CDR3 loop spans 16 amino acids. The CDR3 DNA reads TGTGCCAGCAGTCGGGACAGGGGCCACTCTGGAAACACCATATATTTT. Translated: CASSRDRGHSGNTIYF.

This clonotype was counted only a few times. The chain links TRBV28 to TRBJ2-7; tentatively, D is TRBD1 (6 bases). This CDR3 has 14 residues. V dropped 2 bases and J dropped 2 bases, with 10 bases sitting between them. The germline V gene encodes CDR1 MDHEN and CDR2 SYDVKM. In DNA, the CDR3 is TGTGCCAGCAGTTTAGGGCGGACAGCCTACGAGCAGTACTTC. Translation gives CASSLGRTAYEQYF.

The CDR3 nucleotides read TGCAGTGCCGTTGCCGGCAATCAGCCCCAGCATTTT. Translating it yields CSAVAGNQPQHF. This chain connects TRBV20-1 to TRBJ1-5; D unresolved. This CDR3 is 12 amino acids long. Germline lookup yields CDR1 DFQATT and CDR2 SNEGSKA (reference sequence). The germline V and J ends were trimmed by 6 bases and 2 bases, with 8 bases remaining between them.

The gene calls are TRBV20-1 and TRBJ1-1, with 9 bases aligning to TRBD1. V lost 1 base to trimming and J lost 7 bases; unmatched junction nucleotides: 7. From germline, CDR1 is DFQATT and CDR2 SNEGSKA (reference sequence). This CDR3 is built from 14 residues. The CDR3 coding sequence is TGCAGTGCTAGAGCTGGGACAGGGCGAATTGAAGCTTTCTTT. This translates into CSARAGTGRIEAFF.

A few counts support this clonotype. V gene TRBV7-4 combines with J gene TRBJ2-1, with D possibly being TRBD1 or TRBD2 (5 bases each). From germline, CDR1 is SGHVT and CDR2 SQSDAQ. This CDR3 has 20 amino acids. Trimming shortened V by 2 bases and J by 7 bases, and 30 bases separated the two germline ends. In nucleotides, the CDR3 is TGTGCCAGCAGCTTACTCCTTTTGCAACCTACGGGGCCTGACGTGAATGAGCAGTTCTTC. Protein: CASSLLLLQPTGPDVNEQFF. Filled out from reference TRBV7-4 and TRBJ2-1, the complete variable domain reads GAGVSQSPRYKVAKRGRDVALRCDSISGHVTLYWYRQTLGQGSEVLTYSQSDAQRDKSGRPSGRFSAERPERSVSTLKIQRTEQGDSAVYLCASSLLLLQPTGPDVNEQFFGPGTRLTVL.

This clonotype was counted at least ten times. The J gene is TRBJ2-5, the V gene TRBV29-1, with no clear D. The V gene lost 5 bases and the J gene lost 7 bases, with 11 bases spanning the gap. The length of the CDR3 is 11 residues. Germline V gene lookup returns CDR1 SQVTM and CDR2 ANQGSEA. The CDR3 DNA is TGCAGCGTTCTGAGTTTGGGGACCCAGTACTTC. Residues: CSVLSLGTQYF.